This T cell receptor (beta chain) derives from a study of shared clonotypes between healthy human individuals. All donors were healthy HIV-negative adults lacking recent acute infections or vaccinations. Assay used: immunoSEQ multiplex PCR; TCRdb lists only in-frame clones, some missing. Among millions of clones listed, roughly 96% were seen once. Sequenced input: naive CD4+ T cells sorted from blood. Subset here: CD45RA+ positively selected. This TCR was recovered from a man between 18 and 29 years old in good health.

The CDR3 nucleotides read TGTGCCTGGAGTGTCTGGGGGGGAAATTCACCCCTCCACTTT. Encoded protein: CAWSVWGGNSPLHF. This rearrangement joins TRBV30 to TRBJ1-6; weak D call: TRBD1 (5 bases). Per germline, CDR1 GTSNPN and CDR2 SVGIG (reference sequence). The CDR3 is made up of 14 amino acids. V dropped 0 bases and J dropped 7 bases, with 10 bases sitting between them. Drawing the rest from reference TRBV30 and TRBJ1-6, the complete variable domain is SQTIHQWPATLVQPVGSPLSLECTVEGTSNPNLYWYRQAAGRGLQLLFYSVGIGQISSEVPQNLSASRPQDRQFILSSKKLLLSDSGFYLCAWSVWGGNSPLHFGNGTRLTVT.